A selection of T cell receptor beta chains follows, all from one sample in a study of cytomegalovirus exposure and HLA in healthy donors. The assay was immunoSEQ multiplex PCR, and TCRdb's table has in-frame clones only and misses some. Of around 250,000 clones in the sample, roughly 88% were seen once. The sample taken for sequencing was PBMCs. The receptors derive from a woman in her thirties in good health and CMV-seronegative. The CDR3 runs from the conserved cysteine through the conserved F or W. Each record gives: CDR3 DNA, CDR3 protein, V gene, J gene, D gene. D genes are given only for firm matches.

cdr3_nt: TGTGCCAGCAGTAAGGAGGCACAGCCCCAGCATTTT
cdr3_aa: CASSKEAQPQHF
v_call: TRBV6-6
j_call: TRBJ1-5
d_call: .

cdr3_nt: TGTGCCAGCAGTCCCCCTGTGGGCCACAATCAGCCCCAGCATTTT
cdr3_aa: CASSPPVGHNQPQHF
v_call: TRBV28
j_call: TRBJ1-5
d_call: .

cdr3_nt: TGCAGCGTCAAGGAACAGGGGGATGGCTACACCTTC
cdr3_aa: CSVKEQGDGYTF
v_call: TRBV29-1
j_call: TRBJ1-2
d_call: TRBD1

cdr3_nt: TGTGCCAGCAGCTTAGGGGACAGGGGCACTGAAGCTTTCTTT
cdr3_aa: CASSLGDRGTEAFF
v_call: TRBV7-9
j_call: TRBJ1-1
d_call: TRBD1

cdr3_nt: TGTGCCAGCAGCTCTGGGGCCAACGTCCTGACTTTC
cdr3_aa: CASSSGANVLTF
v_call: TRBV28
j_call: TRBJ2-6
d_call: .

cdr3_nt: TGTGCCATCAGCCCGGGACAATTCTACGAGCAGTACTTC
cdr3_aa: CAISPGQFYEQYF
v_call: TRBV10-3
j_call: TRBJ2-7
d_call: .

cdr3_nt: TGCGCCAGCACGGGGGGTAGCGGGAGGGCCATGTTGGCCGAGCAGTACTTC
cdr3_aa: CASTGGSGRAMLAEQYF
v_call: TRBV10-2
j_call: TRBJ2-7
d_call: TRBD2

cdr3_nt: TGTGCCAGCAGCTTAGGGAGCGCGTCCTACAATGAGCAGTTCTTC
cdr3_aa: CASSLGSASYNEQFF
v_call: TRBV7-2
j_call: TRBJ2-1
d_call: .

cdr3_nt: TGTGCCAGCAGTCCACAGGCCTACCTTGAGGCTCAGTACTTC
cdr3_aa: CASSPQAYLEAQYF
v_call: TRBV6-1
j_call: TRBJ2-4
d_call: .

cdr3_nt: TGTGCCAGCAGTAGACTAGCGGCGGCCTACGAGCAGTACTTC
cdr3_aa: CASSRLAAAYEQYF
v_call: TRBV6-5
j_call: TRBJ2-7
d_call: TRBD2